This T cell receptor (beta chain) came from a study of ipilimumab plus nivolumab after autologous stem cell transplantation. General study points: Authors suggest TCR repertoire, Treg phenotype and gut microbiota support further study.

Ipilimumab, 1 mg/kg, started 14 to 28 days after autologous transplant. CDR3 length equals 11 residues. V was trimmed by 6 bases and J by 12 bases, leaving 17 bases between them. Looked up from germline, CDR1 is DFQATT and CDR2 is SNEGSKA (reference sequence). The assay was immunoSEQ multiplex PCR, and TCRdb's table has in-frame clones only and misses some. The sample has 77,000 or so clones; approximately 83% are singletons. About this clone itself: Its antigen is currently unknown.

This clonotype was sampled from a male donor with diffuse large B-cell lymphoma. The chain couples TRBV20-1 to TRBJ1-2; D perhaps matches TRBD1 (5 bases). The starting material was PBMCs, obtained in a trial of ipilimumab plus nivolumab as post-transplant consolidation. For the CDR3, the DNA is TGCAGTGCGCGTCCGGGACGGCGGGACACCTTC. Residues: CSARPGRRDTF.